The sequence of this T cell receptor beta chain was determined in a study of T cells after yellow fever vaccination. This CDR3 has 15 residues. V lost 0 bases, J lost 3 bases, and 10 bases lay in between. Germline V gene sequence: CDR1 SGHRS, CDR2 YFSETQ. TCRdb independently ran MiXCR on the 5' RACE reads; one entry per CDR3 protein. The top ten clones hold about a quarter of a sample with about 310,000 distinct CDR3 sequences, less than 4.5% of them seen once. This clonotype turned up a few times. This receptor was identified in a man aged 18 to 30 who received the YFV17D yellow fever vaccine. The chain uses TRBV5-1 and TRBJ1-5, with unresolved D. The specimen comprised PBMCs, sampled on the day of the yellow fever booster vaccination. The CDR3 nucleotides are TGCGCCAGCAGCTTGGATGGGGTCGCCAATCAGCCCCAGCATTTT. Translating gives CASSLDGVANQPQHF. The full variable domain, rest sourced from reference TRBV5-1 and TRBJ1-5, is KAGVTQTPRYLIKTRGQQVTLSCSPISGHRSVSWYQQTPGQGLQFLFEYFSETQRNKGNFPGRFSGRQFSNSRSEMNVSTLELGDSALYLCASSLDGVANQPQHFGDGTRLSIL.